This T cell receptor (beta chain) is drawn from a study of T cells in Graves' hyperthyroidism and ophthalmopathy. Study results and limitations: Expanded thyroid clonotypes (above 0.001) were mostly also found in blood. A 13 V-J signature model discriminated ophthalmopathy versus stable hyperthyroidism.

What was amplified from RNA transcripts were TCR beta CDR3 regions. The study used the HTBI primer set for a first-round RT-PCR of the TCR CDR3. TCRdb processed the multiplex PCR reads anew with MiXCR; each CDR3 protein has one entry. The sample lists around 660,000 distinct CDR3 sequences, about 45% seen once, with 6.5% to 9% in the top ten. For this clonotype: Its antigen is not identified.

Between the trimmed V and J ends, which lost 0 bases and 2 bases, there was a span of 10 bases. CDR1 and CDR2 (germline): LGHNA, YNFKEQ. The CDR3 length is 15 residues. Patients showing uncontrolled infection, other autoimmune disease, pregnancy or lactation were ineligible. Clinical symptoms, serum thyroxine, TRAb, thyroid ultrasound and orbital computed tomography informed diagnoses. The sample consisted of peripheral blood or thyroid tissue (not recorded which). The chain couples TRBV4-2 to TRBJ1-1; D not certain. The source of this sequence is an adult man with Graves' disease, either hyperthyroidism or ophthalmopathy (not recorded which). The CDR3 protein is CASSQDLPGNTEAFF. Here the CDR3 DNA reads TGTGCCAGCAGCCAAGATCTTCCGGGTAACACTGAAGCTTTCTTT.